Presented here are 4 T cell receptor beta chains from one specimen sequenced in a study of shared clonotypes between healthy human individuals. Produced via immunoSEQ multiplex PCR; TCRdb's table is partial and in-frame only. Of 2,500,000 or so clones in the sample, 80% to 95% were seen once. Sequencing was done on a sample of naive CD4+ T cells from PBMCs. The subset was: CD45RA+ positively selected. The receptors come from a man aged 18 to 29 in good health. Some clones in this sample may be carry-over from other donors' samples.

The chain uses TRBV19 and TRBJ2-2; TRBD2 matches at 8 bases. CDR3 size: 15 residues. The V gene end was trimmed by 3 bases and the J gene end by 4 bases; junction bases not matched to a gene: 4. Per germline, CDR1 LNHDA and CDR2 SQIVND (reference sequence). The CDR3 DNA is TGTGCCAGTAGTATCATAGCGGGAAGCACCGGGGAGCTGTTTTTT. Its translation: CASSIIAGSTGELFF.

This clone was detected once. The chain links TRBV9 to TRBJ2-2; the D is unclear. Germline loops: CDR1 SGDLS, CDR2 YYNGEE. This CDR3 contains 14 residues. V was shortened by 0 bases and J by 5 bases, with 8 bases between the two germline ends. The CDR3 is CASSVAADTGELFF. The CDR3, as DNA: TGTGCCAGCAGCGTAGCAGCAGATACCGGGGAGCTGTTTTTT.

V gene TRBV5-3 combines with J gene TRBJ1-1; tentative D call: TRBD1 (5 bases). TRBV5-3 is an open reading frame, and its role is uncertain. Trimming cost V 4 bases and J 1 base, with 20 bases left between them. This CDR3 contains 17 residues. Here the CDR3 reads CARSPAHKQDPNTEAFF. As DNA, the CDR3 is TGTGCCAGAAGCCCTGCCCACAAACAGGATCCGAACACTGAAGCTTTCTTT.

Only one count was recorded for this clone. V gene TRBV7-2 combines with J gene TRBJ2-7, with 8 bases identical to TRBD2. In germline, CDR1 is SGHTA, CDR2 FQGNSA. The CDR3 has 15 residues. V lost 5 bases, J lost 2 bases, and 8 bases stayed unmatched. The DNA of the CDR3 is TGTGCCAGCAGCCTCAGCGGGAGCCCTACCTACGAGCAGTACTTC. This encodes CASSLSGSPTYEQYF.